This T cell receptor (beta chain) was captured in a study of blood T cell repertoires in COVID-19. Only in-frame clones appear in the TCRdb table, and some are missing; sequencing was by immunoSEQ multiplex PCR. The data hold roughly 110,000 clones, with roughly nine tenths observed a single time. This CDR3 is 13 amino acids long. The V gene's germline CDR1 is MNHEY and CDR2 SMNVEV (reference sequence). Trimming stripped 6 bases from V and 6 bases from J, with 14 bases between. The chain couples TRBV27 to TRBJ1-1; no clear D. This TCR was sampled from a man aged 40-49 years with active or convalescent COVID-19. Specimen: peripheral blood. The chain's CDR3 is CASRGRLGPEAFF. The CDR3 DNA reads TGTGCCAGCAGAGGAAGGTTGGGCCCTGAAGCTTTCTTT.